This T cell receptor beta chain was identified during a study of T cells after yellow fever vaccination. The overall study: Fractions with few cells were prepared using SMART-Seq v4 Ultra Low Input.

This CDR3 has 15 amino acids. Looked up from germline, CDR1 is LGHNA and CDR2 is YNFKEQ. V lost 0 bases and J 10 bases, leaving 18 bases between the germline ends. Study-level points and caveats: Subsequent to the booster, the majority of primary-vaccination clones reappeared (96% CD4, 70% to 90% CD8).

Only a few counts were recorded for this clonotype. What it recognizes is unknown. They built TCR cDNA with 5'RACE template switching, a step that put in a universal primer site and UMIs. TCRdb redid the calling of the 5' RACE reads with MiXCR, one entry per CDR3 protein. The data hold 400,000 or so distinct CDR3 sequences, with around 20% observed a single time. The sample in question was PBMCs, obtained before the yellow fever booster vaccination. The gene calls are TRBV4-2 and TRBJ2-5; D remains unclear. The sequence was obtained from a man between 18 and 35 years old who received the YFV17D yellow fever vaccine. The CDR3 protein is CASSQDRPTRSVQYF. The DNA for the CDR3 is TGTGCCAGCAGCCAAGATCGGCCCACCCGCAGTGTCCAGTACTTC.